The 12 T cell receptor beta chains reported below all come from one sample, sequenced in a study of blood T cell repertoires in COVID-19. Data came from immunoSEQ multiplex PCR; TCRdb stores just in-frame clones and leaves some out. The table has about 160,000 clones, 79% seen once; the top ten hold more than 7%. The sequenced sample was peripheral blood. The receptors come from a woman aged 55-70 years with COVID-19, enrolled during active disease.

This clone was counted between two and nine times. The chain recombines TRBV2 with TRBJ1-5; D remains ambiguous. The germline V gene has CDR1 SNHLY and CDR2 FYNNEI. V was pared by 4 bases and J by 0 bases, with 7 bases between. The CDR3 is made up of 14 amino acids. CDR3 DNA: TGTGCCAGCAGTGCAGGTTTTAGCAATCAGCCCCAGCATTTT. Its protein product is CASSAGFSNQPQHF.

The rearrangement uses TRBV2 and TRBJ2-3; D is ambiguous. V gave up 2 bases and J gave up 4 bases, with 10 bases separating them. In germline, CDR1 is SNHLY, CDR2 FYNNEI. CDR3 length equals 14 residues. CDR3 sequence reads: CASSERLGSDTQYF. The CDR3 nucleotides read TGTGCCAGCAGTGAACGGCTGGGCTCAGATACGCAGTATTTT.

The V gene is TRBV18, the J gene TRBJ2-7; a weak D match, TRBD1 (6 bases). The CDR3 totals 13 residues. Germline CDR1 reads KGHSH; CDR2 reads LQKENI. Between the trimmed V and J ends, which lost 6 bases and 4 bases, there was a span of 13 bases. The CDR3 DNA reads TGTGCCAGCTCGCCAGCAGGGGTTTACGAGCAGTACTTC. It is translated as CASSPAGVYEQYF.

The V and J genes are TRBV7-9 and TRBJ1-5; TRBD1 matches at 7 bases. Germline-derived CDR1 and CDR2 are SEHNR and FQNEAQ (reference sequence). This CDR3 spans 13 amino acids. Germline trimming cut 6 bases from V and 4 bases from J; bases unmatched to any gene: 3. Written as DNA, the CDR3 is TGTGCCAGCAGGGGACAGCCTAATCAGCCCCAGCATTTT. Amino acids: CASRGQPNQPQHF. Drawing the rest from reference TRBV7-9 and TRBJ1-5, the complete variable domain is DTGVSQNPRHKITKRGQNVTFRCDPISEHNRLYWYRQTLGQGPEFLTYFQNEAQLEKSRLLSDRFSAERPKGSFSTLEIQRTEQGDSAMYLCASRGQPNQPQHFGDGTRLSIL.

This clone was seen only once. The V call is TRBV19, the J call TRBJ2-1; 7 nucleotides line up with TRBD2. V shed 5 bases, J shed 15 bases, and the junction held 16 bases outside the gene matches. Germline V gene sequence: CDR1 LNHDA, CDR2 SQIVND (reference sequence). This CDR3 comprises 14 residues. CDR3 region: CASSGTSAGKLVFF. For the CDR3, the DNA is TGTGCCAGTAGTGGCACTAGCGCGGGAAAATTGGTGTTCTTC. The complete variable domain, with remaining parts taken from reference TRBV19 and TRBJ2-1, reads DGGITQSPKYLFRKEGQNVTLSCEQNLNHDAMYWYRQDPGQGLRLIYYSQIVNDFQKGDIAEGYSVSREKKESFPLTVTSAQKNPTAFYLCASSGTSAGKLVFFGPGTRLTVL.

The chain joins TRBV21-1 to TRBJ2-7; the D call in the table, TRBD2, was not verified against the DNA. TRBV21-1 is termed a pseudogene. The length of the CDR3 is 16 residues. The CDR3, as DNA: TGTGCCAGCAGCAAAGAACTGAAAGGACTTAGGGTCGAGCAGTACTTC. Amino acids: CASSKELKGLRVEQYF.

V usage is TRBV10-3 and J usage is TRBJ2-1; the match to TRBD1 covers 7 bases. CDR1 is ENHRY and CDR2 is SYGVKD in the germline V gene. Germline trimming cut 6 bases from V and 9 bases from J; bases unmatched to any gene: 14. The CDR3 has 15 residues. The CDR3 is CAIRETGLSHLEQFF. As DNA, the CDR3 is TGTGCCATCAGAGAGACAGGGTTGAGTCACCTTGAGCAGTTCTTC.

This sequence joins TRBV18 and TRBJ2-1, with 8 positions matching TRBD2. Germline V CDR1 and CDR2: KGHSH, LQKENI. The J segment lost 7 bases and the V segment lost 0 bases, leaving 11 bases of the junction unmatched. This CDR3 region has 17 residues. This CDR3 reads CASSPPIRSSGLNEQFF. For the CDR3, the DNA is TGTGCCAGCTCACCACCGATACGGTCTAGCGGGCTTAATGAGCAGTTCTTC.

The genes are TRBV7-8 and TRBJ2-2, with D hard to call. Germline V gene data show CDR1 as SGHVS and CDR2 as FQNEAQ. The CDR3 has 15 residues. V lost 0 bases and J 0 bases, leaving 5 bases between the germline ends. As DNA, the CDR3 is TGTGCCAGCAGCTTAGCTCGGGCGAACACCGGGGAGCTGTTTTTT. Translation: CASSLARANTGELFF.

The CDR3: CASSIAGSGNQETQYF. The DNA for the CDR3 is TGTGCCAGTAGTATAGCTGGTAGCGGGAACCAAGAGACCCAGTACTTC. The chain couples TRBV19 to TRBJ2-5, with 8 nucleotides matching TRBD2. Per the germline V gene, CDR1 is LNHDA and CDR2 is SQIVND (reference sequence). The CDR3 spans 16 residues. V shed 1 base and J 0 bases; nucleotides not matched to a gene: 4.

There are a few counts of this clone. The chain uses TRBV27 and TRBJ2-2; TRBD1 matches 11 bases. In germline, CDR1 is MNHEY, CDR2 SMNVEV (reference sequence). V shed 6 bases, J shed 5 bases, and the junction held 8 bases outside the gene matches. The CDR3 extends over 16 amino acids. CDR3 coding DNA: TGTGCCAGCAGAAGTAGGACAGGGGGCAGGACCGGGGAGCTGTTTTTT. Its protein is CASRSRTGGRTGELFF.

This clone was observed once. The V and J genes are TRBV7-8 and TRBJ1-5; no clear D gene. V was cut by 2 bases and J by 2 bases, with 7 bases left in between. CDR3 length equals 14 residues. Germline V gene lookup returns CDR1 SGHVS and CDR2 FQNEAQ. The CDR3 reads CASSLLYGNQPQHF. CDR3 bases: TGTGCCAGCAGCTTACTTTATGGCAATCAGCCCCAGCATTTT. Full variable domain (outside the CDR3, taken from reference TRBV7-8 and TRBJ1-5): GAGVSQSPRYKVAKRGQDVALRCDPISGHVSLFWYQQALGQGPEFLTYFQNEAQLDKSGLPSDRFFAERPEGSVSTLKIQRTQQEDSAVYLCASSLLYGNQPQHFGDGTRLSIL.